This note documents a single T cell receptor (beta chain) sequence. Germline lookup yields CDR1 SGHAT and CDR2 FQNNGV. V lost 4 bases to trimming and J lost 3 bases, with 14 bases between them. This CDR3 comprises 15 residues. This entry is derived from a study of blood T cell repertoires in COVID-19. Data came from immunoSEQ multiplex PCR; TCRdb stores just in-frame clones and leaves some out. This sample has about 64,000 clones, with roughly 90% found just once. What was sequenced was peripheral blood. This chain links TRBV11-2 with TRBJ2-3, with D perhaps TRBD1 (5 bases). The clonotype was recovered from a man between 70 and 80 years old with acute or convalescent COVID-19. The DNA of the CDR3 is TGTGCCAGCAGCTCGGTCAAGGGGAAAACAGATACGCAGTATTTT. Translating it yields CASSSVKGKTDTQYF.